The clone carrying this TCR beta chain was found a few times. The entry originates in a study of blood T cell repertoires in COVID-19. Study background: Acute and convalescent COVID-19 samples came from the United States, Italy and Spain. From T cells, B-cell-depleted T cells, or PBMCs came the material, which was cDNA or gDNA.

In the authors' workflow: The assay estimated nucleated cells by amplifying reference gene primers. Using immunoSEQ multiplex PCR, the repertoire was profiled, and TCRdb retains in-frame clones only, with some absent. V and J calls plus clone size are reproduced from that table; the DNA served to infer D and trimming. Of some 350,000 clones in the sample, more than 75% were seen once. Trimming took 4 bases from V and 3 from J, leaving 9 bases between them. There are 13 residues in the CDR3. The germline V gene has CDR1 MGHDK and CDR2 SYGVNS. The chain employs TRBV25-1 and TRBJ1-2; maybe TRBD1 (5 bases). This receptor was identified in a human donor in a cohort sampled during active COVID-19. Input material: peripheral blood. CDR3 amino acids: CASSVGADYGYTF. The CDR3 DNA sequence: TGTGCCAGCAGTGTAGGGGCTGACTATGGCTACACCTTC.